The source of this T cell receptor (beta chain) is a study of cytomegalovirus exposure and HLA in healthy donors. Regarding the study as a whole: The study recorded 150 to 200 TCR beta chains that were cytomegalovirus-associated. Subsequent analysis revealed that first-cohort TCR clusters tended to co-occur in the 110 or so validation repertoires.

TCRdb's copy holds only in-frame clones and misses some; the assay was immunoSEQ multiplex PCR. The repertoire consists of about 400,000 clones, with approximately 90% occurring once and the leading ten covering 0.65% to 0.95%. The CDR3 is 14 amino acids. CDR1 and CDR2 (germline): MGHRA, YSYEKL. V lost 1 base to trimming and J lost 5 bases, with 11 bases between them. To note about this clone: Its antigen is unknown. Within the sample, other DNA sequences also encode this same CDR3.

The TCR comes from a woman aged 18-29 years in good health and CMV-seronegative. The J gene is TRBJ2-5, the V gene TRBV4-1; perhaps TRBD2 as D (7 bases). The sample taken for sequencing was PBMCs. The CDR3 loop is CASSQVGGQETQYF. In DNA, the CDR3 is TGCGCCAGCAGCCAAGTGGGGGGGCAGGAGACCCAGTACTTC.